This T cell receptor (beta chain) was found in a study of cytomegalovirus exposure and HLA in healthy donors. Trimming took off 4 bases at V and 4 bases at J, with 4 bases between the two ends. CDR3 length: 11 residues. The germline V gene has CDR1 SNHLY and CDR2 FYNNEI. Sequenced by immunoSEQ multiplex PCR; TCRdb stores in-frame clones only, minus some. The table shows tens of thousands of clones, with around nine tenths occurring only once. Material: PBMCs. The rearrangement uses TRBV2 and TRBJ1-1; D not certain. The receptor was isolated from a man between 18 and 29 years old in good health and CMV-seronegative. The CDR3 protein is CASSVSTEAFF. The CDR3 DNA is TGTGCCAGCAGTGTATCCACTGAAGCTTTCTTT.